The clone carrying this T cell receptor (beta chain) was seen more than once but under ten times. Cohorts were determined from participant-reported clinical history. V lost 1 base and J 7 bases, leaving 5 bases between the germline ends. CDR1 and CDR2 from the germline V gene are LGHNA and YNFKEQ. This CDR3 is built from 12 residues. The data are from a study of blood T cell repertoires in COVID-19. Study-level information: Both acute and convalescent COVID-19 samples were obtained from the United States, Italy and Spain. T cells, B-cell-depleted T cells, or PBMCs supplied cDNA or gDNA.

Data came from immunoSEQ multiplex PCR; TCRdb stores just in-frame clones and leaves some out. The repertoire includes a few hundred thousand clones, approximately 80% of them detected once, and around 8.8% sits in the top ten. This chain uses TRBV4-2 with TRBJ2-1; D remains ambiguous. This TCR came from a man in his forties who had recovered from COVID-19. What was sequenced was PBMCs or T cells enriched from blood (not recorded which). The CDR3, as DNA: TGTGCCAGCAGCCAAGTCCAGAATGAGCAGTTCTTC. Residues: CASSQVQNEQFF.